This T cell receptor (beta chain) is drawn from a study of blood T cell repertoires in COVID-19. Across the whole study: Acute and convalescent COVID-19 specimens originated in the United States, Italy and Spain. PBMCs, B-cell-depleted T cells, or T cells provided the cDNA or gDNA that made up the material.

The table lists this clone with a count of one. Per the authors' pipeline: Estimation of nucleated cell counts was performed using reference gene primer amplification. Repertoires were generated with immunoSEQ multiplex PCR, while TCRdb's copy carries only in-frame clones and drops some. The DNA was the basis for D and trimming; V, J and clone size are from that table. The repertoire holds 30,000 to 35,000 clones, with roughly 90% as singletons. Trimming removed 1 base at V and 0 bases at J, with 11 bases between. CDR3 length: 16 residues. Germline V gives CDR1 MNHEY, CDR2 SMNVEV (reference sequence).

This clonotype was obtained from a human donor in a cohort sampled during active COVID-19. Source material: peripheral blood. The rearrangement joins TRBV27 to TRBJ2-3, with a tentative D call TRBD2 (5 bases). CDR3 residues: CASSLFFPGSTDTQYF. CDR3 bases: TGTGCCAGCAGTTTATTCTTTCCGGGGAGCACAGATACGCAGTATTTT.